Listed here are 21 T cell receptor beta chains from one sample, sequenced in a study of cytomegalovirus exposure and HLA in healthy donors. Primers included in the PCR were 60 Vbeta and 13 Jbeta primers. Using immunoSEQ multiplex PCR, the repertoire was profiled, and TCRdb retains in-frame clones only, with some absent. This table has around 100,000 clones, approximately 70% appearing once. The sequenced material came from PBMCs. These receptors originate from a middle-aged man in good health and CMV-seropositive.

This chain uses TRBV2 with TRBJ2-5, with 8 positions matching TRBD1. V dropped 4 bases and J dropped 3; count of bases not matched to a gene: 4. The CDR3 spans 14 residues. Germline CDR1 SNHLY, CDR2 FYNNEI. The CDR3 spells CASSVGTGEETQYF. DNA of the CDR3: TGTGCCAGCAGTGTAGGGACAGGAGAAGAGACCCAGTACTTC.

This sequence joins TRBV25-1 and TRBJ1-4; D remains unclear. The CDR3 has 12 amino acids. CDR1 MGHDK and CDR2 SYGVNS come from the germline V gene. Trimming cost V 4 bases and J 10 bases, with 10 bases left between them. The chain's CDR3 is CASSASPGKLFF. For the CDR3, the DNA is TGTGCCAGCAGTGCCTCCCCGGGAAAACTGTTTTTT.

The DNA of the CDR3 is TGTGCCACCAGCAGCCTGGGGGAGACAGGGTCTGGAAACACCATATATTTT. This gives the protein CATSSLGETGSGNTIYF. The chain is built from TRBV15 and TRBJ1-3; 7 positions agree with TRBD1. Germline lookup yields CDR1 LNHNV and CDR2 YYDKDF (reference sequence). The J segment lost 1 base and the V segment lost 3 bases, leaving 9 bases of the junction unmatched. The CDR3 length is 17 residues.

J is TRBJ2-2 and V is TRBV30, with 11 bases aligning to TRBD2. Germline lookup yields CDR1 GTSNPN and CDR2 SVGIG (reference sequence). Germline trimming cut 0 bases from V and 6 bases from J; bases unmatched to any gene: 3. The CDR3 is 15 residues long. CDR3 nucleotides: TGTGCCTGGAGTGTACTAGCGGGAGAACCCGGGGAGCTGTTTTTT. This codes for CAWSVLAGEPGELFF.

The chain carries TRBV10-2 and TRBJ2-1; no clear D gene. CDR3 length equals 12 residues. Trimming took off 7 bases at V and 7 bases at J, with 11 bases between the two ends. The germline CDR1 and CDR2 sequences are WSHSY and SAAADI. The chain's CDR3 is CASNSVRNEQFF. In nucleotides, the CDR3 is TGCGCCAGCAACTCGGTTCGTAATGAGCAGTTCTTC.

V gene TRBV5-6 combines with J gene TRBJ2-5, with a possible D match to TRBD2 (5 bases). Per germline, CDR1 SGHDT and CDR2 YYEEEE. Trimming left V 0 bases short and J 4 bases short, with 16 bases between. The CDR3 runs 16 residues. The CDR3 DNA reads TGTGCCAGCAGCTTGGGTAGGACTCCGCAAATAGAGACCCAGTACTTC. It codes for CASSLGRTPQIETQYF.

This clone was observed a handful of times. The genes are TRBV6-5 and TRBJ2-5, with TRBD2 as a possible D gene (5 bases). Germline V gene lookup returns CDR1 MNHEY and CDR2 SVGAGI. This CDR3 has 15 amino acids. The V end was cut by 5 bases, the J end by 5 bases, with 18 bases between. The CDR3 sequence: CASSPDLLVRETQYF. DNA for the CDR3: TGTGCCAGCAGTCCCGACCTACTAGTCCGGGAGACCCAGTACTTC.

This clone was detected only a few times. The genes are TRBV5-1 and TRBJ1-1; 10 nucleotides match TRBD1. Trimming took 0 bases from V and 1 from J; bases not matched to a gene: 6. CDR1 and CDR2 from the germline V gene are SGHRS and YFSETQ. This CDR3 is built from 17 residues. CDR3 region: CASSLVTGGRGNTEAFF. CDR3 nucleotides: TGCGCCAGCAGCTTGGTGACAGGGGGCAGGGGGAACACTGAAGCTTTCTTT.

The chain has TRBV27 and TRBJ1-1; tentatively, D is TRBD1 (5 bases). The CDR3 runs to 13 residues. Germline V gives CDR1 MNHEY, CDR2 SMNVEV (reference sequence). The V and J ends lost 5 bases and 4 bases respectively, with 11 bases between them. CDR3: CASSGGVITEAFF. The CDR3 nucleotides are TGTGCCAGCAGTGGAGGGGTGATCACTGAAGCTTTCTTT.

The chain joins TRBV28 to TRBJ2-7, with 7 positions matching TRBD2. The V gene's germline CDR1 is MDHEN and CDR2 SYDVKM. Losses at the gene ends were 1 base for V and 6 bases for J; bases not matched to a gene: 12. This CDR3 comprises 16 residues. The chain's CDR3 is CASSLLSPGRAAEQYF. The CDR3 DNA follows: TGTGCCAGCAGTTTATTGTCCCCTGGGAGGGCCGCCGAGCAGTACTTC.

V gene TRBV25-1 combines with J gene TRBJ2-7; D is undetermined. CDR1 and CDR2 (germline): MGHDK, SYGVNS. This CDR3 has 15 residues. The V gene lost 4 bases and the J gene lost 0 bases, with 13 bases spanning the gap. The CDR3 loop reads CASSASTASSYEQYF. The CDR3 nucleotides read TGTGCCAGCAGTGCGTCGACTGCGAGCTCCTACGAGCAGTACTTC.

V and J are TRBV7-9 and TRBJ1-2, with a weak D call TRBD1 (6 bases). V lost 2 bases and J 6 bases, leaving 13 bases between the germline ends. Germline loops: CDR1 SEHNR, CDR2 FQNEAQ (reference sequence). This CDR3 has 14 amino acids. The CDR3 here is CASSLQGGGDGYTF. In DNA form, the CDR3 reads TGTGCCAGCAGCTTACAAGGAGGGGGGGATGGCTACACCTTC.

The CDR3 coding sequence is TGTGCCAGCAGTTACGGGGGGGAGACCCAGTACTTC. It is translated as CASSYGGETQYF. This rearrangement joins TRBV6-6 to TRBJ2-5; a possible D gene is TRBD2 (6 bases). The V end was cut by 2 bases, the J end by 5 bases, with 6 bases between. Germline-derived CDR1 and CDR2 are MNHNY and SVGAGI (reference sequence). The CDR3 extends over 12 amino acids.

This rearrangement joins TRBV6-1 to TRBJ2-2; 10 bases map to TRBD2. Germline V gene sequence: CDR1 MNHNS, CDR2 SASEGT. The trim removed 4 bases at V and 4 bases at J, leaving 6 bases unmatched. This CDR3 spans 16 amino acids. The CDR3 protein is CASSAYLAGATGELFF. CDR3 DNA sequence: TGTGCCAGCAGTGCCTACCTAGCGGGAGCCACCGGGGAGCTGTTTTTT.

This clone showed up just a few times. This chain connects TRBV6-5 to TRBJ1-2, with D possibly being TRBD1 (5 bases). The V end lost 6 bases, the J end lost 5 bases, and 13 bases lay between the germline ends. From germline, CDR1 is MNHEY and CDR2 SVGAGI. This CDR3 spans 13 amino acids. Here the CDR3 DNA reads TGTGCCAGCAGCCTGGGACGGGAGTATGGCTACACCTTC. This gives the protein CASSLGREYGYTF.

J is TRBJ1-2 and V is TRBV2, with 8 positions matching TRBD1. The V gene's germline CDR1 is SNHLY and CDR2 FYNNEI. Germline trimming cut 4 bases from V and 5 bases from J; bases unmatched to any gene: 9. The CDR3 is made up of 15 amino acids. The CDR3 loop reads CASSVRQGISYGYTF. The CDR3 nucleotides read TGTGCCAGCAGTGTCAGACAGGGGATCTCTTATGGCTACACCTTC.

The chain is built from TRBV4-1 and TRBJ1-3; no definite D call. The germline CDR1 and CDR2 sequences are MGHRA and YSYEKL. The CDR3 runs to 17 residues. V lost 0 bases and J lost 0, with 12 bases in between. The CDR3 nucleotides read TGCGCCAGCAGCCAAGATGGTAGAAGTCTCTCTGGAAACACCATATATTTT. Translated: CASSQDGRSLSGNTIYF.

The chain combines TRBV20-1 with TRBJ2-4, with 7 bases lining up with TRBD1. With 3 bases clipped from V and 8 bases from J, the junction kept 1 base outside the gene matches. Germline CDR1 and CDR2: DFQATT and SNEGSKA (reference sequence). The CDR3 consists of 11 residues. In nucleotides, the CDR3 is TGCAGTGCTAGTGGACAGGACATTCAGTACTTC. This sequence encodes CSASGQDIQYF.

CDR3 sequence reads: CASSYAGDRAEKLFF. CDR3 coding DNA: TGTGCCAGCAGTTACGCAGGGGACAGGGCCGAAAAACTGTTTTTT. V and J are TRBV6-5 and TRBJ1-4; 9 nucleotides agree with TRBD1. The CDR3 length is 15 residues. Germline-derived CDR1 and CDR2 are MNHEY and SVGAGI. The junction had 6 bases not matched to a gene; V was cut back by 2 bases and J by 8 bases.

J is TRBJ2-7 and V is TRBV7-9; D remains ambiguous. V dropped 2 bases and J dropped 6 bases, with 5 bases sitting between them. CDR3 length: 11 residues. Germline CDR1 and CDR2: SEHNR and FQNEAQ (reference sequence). CDR3 in amino acids: CASSLSREQYF. As DNA, the CDR3 is TGTGCCAGCAGCTTATCCCGCGAGCAGTACTTC.

This clone has only one observation. The chain uses TRBV19 and TRBJ1-4; 10 positions agree with TRBD1. From germline, CDR1 is LNHDA and CDR2 SQIVND (reference sequence). The CDR3 is made up of 15 amino acids. J lost 7 bases, V lost 5 bases, and 7 bases had no gene match. The CDR3 region has the DNA TGTGCCAGTAGTCCGGGACAGGGGTTTGGTGAAAAACTGTTTTTT. It yields the protein CASSPGQGFGEKLFF.